This T cell receptor (beta chain) was captured by sequencing in a study of shared clonotypes between healthy human individuals. The assay was immunoSEQ multiplex PCR, and TCRdb's table has in-frame clones only and misses some. This repertoire shows roughly 2.1 million clones, more than 85% found once; its top ten account for more than 1.5%. Germline V gene data show CDR1 as SGDLS and CDR2 as YYNGEE. The CDR3 consists of 15 residues. Trimming left V 2 bases short and J 0 bases short, with 12 bases between. It was CD45RO-negative cells, positively selected for CCR7, that made up naive CD8 cells, with terminally differentiated effector memory CD45RA+ cells excluded.

The V and J genes are TRBV9 and TRBJ2-7; D remains unclear. This receptor was obtained from a man aged 18 to 29 in good health. Some clones in this sample may be carry-over from other donors' samples. Sequenced: naive CD8+ T cells from PBMCs. Written as DNA, the CDR3 is TGTGCCAGCAGCGTTACCCCCTCGGCCTCCTACGAGCAGTACTTC. Translation gives CASSVTPSASYEQYF.